This T cell receptor beta chain was observed in a study of blood T cell repertoires in COVID-19. Turning to the study itself: Some COVID-19 samples were acute and others convalescent; all came from the United States, Italy and Spain. T cells, B-cell-depleted T cells, or PBMCs supplied cDNA or gDNA.

Source study methods: The authors estimated nucleated cell counts from reference gene primer amplification. Generated by immunoSEQ multiplex PCR, the TCRdb table keeps only in-frame clones and is missing some. That table furnishes V, J and clone size, whereas the DNA furnished D and trimming. The sample includes tens of thousands of clones, around four fifths of them seen just once. CDR3 size: 13 residues. CDR1 SGHAT and CDR2 FQNNGV come from the germline V gene. V was pared by 2 bases and J by 1 base, with 6 bases between. The rearrangement links TRBV11-2 to TRBJ2-7; perhaps TRBD1 as D (6 bases). Sequencing used peripheral blood. The sequence derives from a man aged 50 to 59 with active COVID-19. CDR3 in DNA: TGTGCCAGCAGCTTACAGGGGTCCTACGAGCAGTACTTC. Its translation is CASSLQGSYEQYF.